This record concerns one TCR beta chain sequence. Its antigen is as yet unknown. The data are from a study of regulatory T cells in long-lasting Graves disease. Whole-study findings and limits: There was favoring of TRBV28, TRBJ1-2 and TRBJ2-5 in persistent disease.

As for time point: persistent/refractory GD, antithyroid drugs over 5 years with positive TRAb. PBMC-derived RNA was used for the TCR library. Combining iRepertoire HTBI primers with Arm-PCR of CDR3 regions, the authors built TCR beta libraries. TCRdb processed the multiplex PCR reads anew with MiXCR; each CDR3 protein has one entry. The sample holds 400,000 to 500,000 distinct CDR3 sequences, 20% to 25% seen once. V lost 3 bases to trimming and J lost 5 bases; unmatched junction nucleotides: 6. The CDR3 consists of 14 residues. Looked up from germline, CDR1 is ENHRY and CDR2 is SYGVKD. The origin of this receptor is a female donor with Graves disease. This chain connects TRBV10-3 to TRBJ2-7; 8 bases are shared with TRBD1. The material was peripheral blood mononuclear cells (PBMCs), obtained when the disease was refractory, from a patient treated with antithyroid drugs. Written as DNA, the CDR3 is TGTGCCATCAGTGACCGGACAGGGAACAACGAGCAGTACTTC. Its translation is CAISDRTGNNEQYF.